The 4 T cell receptor beta chains given below trace back to one sample, sequenced in a study of T cells in Graves' hyperthyroidism and ophthalmopathy. Amplification of TCR beta CDR3 regions used RNA as the template. HTBI primers were used for first-round RT-PCR of the TCR CDR3. Using its own MiXCR run on the multiplex PCR reads, TCRdb lists one record per CDR3 protein. The sample consists of some 350,000 distinct CDR3 sequences, approximately 15% of them appearing once. The source material was blood. The receptors shown here come from a woman aged 40 to 50 with Graves' ophthalmopathy.

This clonotype was seen ten or more times. The genes are TRBV6-1 and TRBJ2-2, with a weak D call TRBD1 (6 bases). CDR3 length: 14 residues. Germline V gene lookup returns CDR1 MNHNS and CDR2 SASEGT. Trimming removed 6 bases at V and 6 bases at J, with 14 bases between. The CDR3 coding sequence is TGTGCCAGCAGATGGACAGATGAGGCCGGGGAGCTGTTTTTT. This translates into CASRWTDEAGELFF.

This clonotype was picked up many times. The chain has TRBV28 and TRBJ2-1; D is possibly TRBD1 or TRBD2 (6 bases each). CDR3 length: 13 amino acids. The V gene lost 4 bases and the J gene lost 7 bases, with 11 bases spanning the gap. Germline V gene data show CDR1 as MDHEN and CDR2 as SYDVKM. CDR3 DNA sequence: TGTGCCAGCAGTTGGAGAGGGGGGAATGAGCAGTTCTTC. It is translated as CASSWRGGNEQFF.

This clonotype was seen more than once but under ten times. Given a much more abundant clone one base away, this may be a read error. The chain combines TRBV27 with TRBJ1-4, with 12 positions matching TRBD1. This CDR3 comprises 17 residues. Germline loops: CDR1 MNHEY, CDR2 SMNVEV (reference sequence). J gave up 6 bases and V 6 bases, and 11 bases lay outside the gene matches. The DNA of the CDR3 is TGTGCCAGCAGGCCGGGACAGGGGGCCGGTGGGGATGAAAAACTGTTTTTT. Translation gives CASRPGQGAGGDEKLFF.

A note on this clonotype: A much larger clonotype is one base distant, so this may be a read error. The chain is built from TRBV19 and TRBJ1-1; weak D call: TRBD1 (5 bases). The CDR3 is 16 residues long. Germline V CDR1 and CDR2: LNHDA, SQIVND (reference sequence). The CDR3 DNA sequence: TGTGTCAGTAGGAACTTAGGTCGGGACGCAAACACTGAAGCTTTCTTT. Translation: CVSRNLGRDANTEAFF.